These T cell receptor beta chains were read from a single sample in a study of blood T cells in healthy people across ages. From the 5' RACE reads, TCRdb called clonotypes with MiXCR, one entry per CDR3 protein. Here the sample spans around 320,000 distinct CDR3 sequences, around 29% being singletons. Sequenced material: blood. These receptors all stem from a woman in her sixties or seventies in good health. CDR3s include the opening cysteine and the closing phenylalanine or tryptophan. Each record gives: clone size, V gene, J gene, D gene, CDR3 protein, CDR3 DNA. A D gene is named only where the DNA matches it firmly. A clone size is listed for some rows: how often the clone was seen (once, few, many), or a class if it is expanded.

>-|TRBV10-3|TRBJ2-3|-
CAISDWQEGDTQYF
TGTGCCATCAGTGATTGGCAGGAAGGAGATACGCAGTATTTT
>few|TRBV20-1|TRBJ2-5|-
CSASWGTETQYF
TGCAGTGCTAGTTGGGGGACGGAGACCCAGTACTTC
>few|TRBV5-1|TRBJ2-1|TRBD1
CATGTGIYNEQFF
TGCGCTACGGGGACAGGGATATACAATGAGCAGTTCTTC
>-|TRBV27|TRBJ1-1|-
CASRLRGGMNTEAFF
TGTGCCAGCAGGCTAAGAGGGGGGATGAACACTGAAGCTTTCTTT
>-|TRBV6-5|TRBJ2-3|-
CASSYRGDMQYF
TGTGCCAGCAGCTATCGAGGGGATATGCAGTATTTT
>-|TRBV4-2|TRBJ1-1|-
CASSQVPQKNTEAFF
TGTGCCAGCAGCCAAGTACCACAGAAGAACACTGAAGCTTTCTTT
>-|TRBV6-6|TRBJ2-7|TRBD1
CATKTGTGANEQYF
TGTGCCACCAAGACAGGGACAGGAGCGAACGAGCAGTACTTC
>-|TRBV12-3/TRBV12-4|TRBJ1-4|TRBD1
CASSPTGQGDEKLFF
TGTGCCAGCAGTCCTACTGGCCAGGGGGATGAAAAACTGTTTTTT
>-|TRBV6-2/TRBV6-3|TRBJ2-3|TRBD2
CASSYGLAGAYLWSDTQYF
TGTGCCAGCAGTTACGGACTAGCGGGAGCCTACCTCTGGTCCGATACGCAGTATTTT
>-|TRBV20-1|TRBJ2-3|-
CSARALTTRNTDTQYF
TGCAGTGCTAGGGCGCTGACAACTCGGAACACAGATACGCAGTATTTT
>-|TRBV4-2|TRBJ1-5|-
CASSQDSGGRNQPQHF
TGTGCCAGCAGCCAAGACTCTGGGGGGCGCAATCAGCCCCAGCATTTT
>-|TRBV7-2|TRBJ2-4|TRBD1
CASSPRDRGLGDIQYF
TGTGCCAGCAGCCCCCGGGACAGGGGTTTAGGGGACATTCAGTACTTC
>few|TRBV28|TRBJ2-5|TRBD2
CASSLRTSGTSRRGQYF
TGTGCCAGCAGTCTGAGGACTAGCGGGACCTCTCGTCGAGGGCAGTACTTC
>few|TRBV28|TRBJ1-1|-
CATVGETPNTEAFF
TGTGCCACCGTCGGAGAGACCCCGAACACTGAAGCTTTCTTT
>few|TRBV5-5|TRBJ2-5|-
CASSYPLQGSQETQYF
TGTGCCAGCAGCTACCCCTTGCAGGGTTCACAAGAGACCCAGTACTTC
>few|TRBV11-2|TRBJ2-5|TRBD2
CASRLAGEKTRYF
TGTGCCAGCAGACTAGCGGGAGAAAAGACCCGGTACTTC
>many|TRBV3-1|TRBJ1-1|TRBD1
CASSPRDRGLNTEAFF
TGTGCCAGCAGCCCCCGGGACAGGGGGCTGAACACTGAAGCTTTCTTT
>-|TRBV6-1|TRBJ1-1|-
CASFRGPYTEAFF
TGTGCCAGTTTTCGGGGCCCTTACACTGAAGCTTTCTTT
>-|TRBV12-3/TRBV12-4|TRBJ2-7|-
CATPYTRGYEQYF
TGTGCCACCCCTTATACCCGTGGCTACGAGCAGTACTTC
>few|TRBV11-2|TRBJ2-1|-
CASSLVARGVNEQFF
TGTGCCAGCAGCTTAGTGGCTAGGGGAGTGAATGAGCAGTTCTTC
>-|TRBV7-9|TRBJ2-4|-
CASSFGYIAKNIQYF
TGTGCCAGCAGCTTTGGATATATAGCCAAAAACATTCAGTACTTC
>few|TRBV5-5|TRBJ2-5|TRBD1
CASSVRWTGETQYF
TGTGCCAGCAGCGTCCGGTGGACAGGAGAGACCCAGTACTTC
>many|TRBV12-3/TRBV12-4|TRBJ2-4|-
CASSLRGWNIQYF
TGTGCCAGCAGTTTAAGGGGGTGGAACATTCAGTACTTC
>-|TRBV13|TRBJ1-2|-
CASSSVKQGNYGYTF
TGTGCCAGCAGCTCCGTGAAACAGGGAAACTATGGCTACACCTTC
>few|TRBV24-1|TRBJ2-5|TRBD2
CATQVGGQETQYF
TGTGCCACCCAAGTGGGGGGGCAAGAGACCCAGTACTTC
>-|TRBV6-2/TRBV6-3|TRBJ2-4|-
CASGLGLAKNIQYF
TGTGCCAGCGGTTTAGGCCTAGCCAAAAACATTCAGTACTTC
>-|TRBV7-9|TRBJ2-3|TRBD2
CASSLNGGATDTQYF
TGTGCCAGCAGCTTAAACGGGGGGGCCACAGATACGCAGTATTTT
>-|TRBV7-2|TRBJ2-5|-
CASSLGKGSGPHNWETQYF
TGTGCCAGCAGCTTAGGCAAGGGTAGCGGACCTCATAATTGGGAGACCCAGTACTTC
>-|TRBV6-1|TRBJ1-5|TRBD1
CASSDPVDRAGQPRHF
TGTGCCAGCAGTGACCCCGTCGACAGGGCTGGGCAGCCCCGGCATTTT
>-|TRBV5-6|TRBJ1-4|-
CASSLMGSSATTNEKLFF
TGTGCCAGCAGCTTGATGGGATCAAGTGCAACAACTAATGAAAAACTGTTTTTT
>-|TRBV9|TRBJ2-5|-
CASSVRGGLQEAQYF
TGTGCCAGCAGCGTCCGAGGGGGGCTCCAAGAGGCCCAGTACTTC
>many|TRBV7-2|TRBJ1-2|-
CASSQQGQGLYGYTF
TGTGCCAGCAGCCAGCAGGGCCAAGGGCTCTATGGCTACACCTTC
>-|TRBV3-1|TRBJ2-7|TRBD2
CASSQKGGLAGPSYEQYF
TGTGCCAGCAGCCAAAAAGGGGGACTAGCGGGACCTTCCTACGAGCAGTACTTC
>-|TRBV4-2|TRBJ2-1|-
CASSQEASREGSYNEQFF
TGTGCCAGCAGCCAAGAGGCAAGTAGAGAGGGTTCCTACAATGAGCAGTTCTTC
>-|TRBV7-9|TRBJ2-3|-
CASSLETQANTQYF
TGTGCCAGCAGCTTAGAAACCCAGGCAAATACGCAGTATTTT
>-|TRBV4-3|TRBJ2-3|-
CASSQVNAGERGVYF
TGCGCCAGCAGCCAAGTTAACGCAGGCGAGCGTGGGGTGTATTTT
>few|TRBV4-3|TRBJ2-5|-
CASSQGGAVGEETQYF
TGCGCCAGCAGCCAAGGAGGCGCGGTGGGAGAAGAGACCCAGTACTTC
>-|TRBV12-3/TRBV12-4|TRBJ1-2|-
CASSLARNYGYTF
TGTGCCAGCAGCCTAGCTAGGAACTATGGCTACACCTTC
>-|TRBV10-3|TRBJ2-7|-
CAITRQAGNYEQYF
TGTGCCATCACCCGACAGGCGGGAAACTACGAGCAGTACTTC
>-|TRBV20-1|TRBJ2-1|TRBD2
CSAREGTSGRRPLSYNEQFF
TGCAGTGCTAGAGAAGGGACTAGCGGGAGGCGGCCACTTTCCTACAATGAGCAGTTCTTC
>-|TRBV13|TRBJ2-1|-
CASSDSRRASDNEQFF
TGTGCCAGCAGCGACAGTCGTCGGGCTAGCGACAATGAGCAGTTCTTC
>few|TRBV18|TRBJ1-5|-
CASSPKELGNQPQHF
TGTGCCAGCTCACCGAAGGAGCTGGGCAATCAGCCCCAGCATTTT
>-|TRBV18|TRBJ2-1|TRBD2
CASSLGGRTDEQFF
TGTGCCAGCTCACTGGGCGGGAGAACGGATGAGCAGTTCTTC
>-|TRBV28|TRBJ2-5|-
CASSSPLTQETQYF
TGTGCCAGCAGTTCCCCTTTGACACAAGAGACCCAGTACTTC
>-|TRBV27|TRBJ1-4|TRBD1
CASRGGQGPNEKLFF
TGTGCCAGCAGGGGGGGACAGGGTCCTAATGAAAAACTGTTTTTT
>few|TRBV18|TRBJ2-7|-
CASSQDQYEQYF
TGTGCCAGCTCACAGGACCAATACGAGCAGTACTTC
>-|TRBV28|TRBJ2-5|-
CASSSQRLGETQYF
TGTGCCAGCAGTTCACAGAGGCTAGGGGAGACCCAGTACTTC
>-|TRBV10-3|TRBJ2-3|-
CAIRSGWENTDTQYF
TGTGCCATCCGGTCAGGGTGGGAGAACACAGATACGCAGTATTTT
>many|TRBV7-6|TRBJ2-3|-
CASSLRQSTDTQYF
TGTGCCAGCAGCTTACGACAGAGCACAGATACGCAGTATTTT
>-|TRBV18|TRBJ1-1|-
CASSPGSSEAFF
TGTGCCAGCTCACCGGGGTCTTCTGAAGCTTTCTTT
>-|TRBV7-8|TRBJ2-7|-
CASSARDLTYEQYF
TGTGCCAGCAGCGCCCGGGACCTAACCTACGAGCAGTACTTC
>many|TRBV25-1|TRBJ2-5|TRBD2
CASTPSRLAGGLQETQYF
TGTGCCAGCACCCCCAGCAGACTAGCGGGAGGCCTCCAAGAGACCCAGTACTTC
>-|TRBV3-1|TRBJ2-5|-
CASSQGALQVNQETQYF
TGTGCCAGCAGCCAAGGGGCCCTGCAAGTAAACCAAGAGACCCAGTACTTC
>-|TRBV7-2|TRBJ2-1|TRBD2
CASSSIAGLAGNSYNEQFF
TGTGCCAGCAGCTCAATAGCCGGACTAGCGGGGAATTCCTACAATGAGCAGTTCTTC
>-|TRBV6-2/TRBV6-3|TRBJ2-5|-
CASSYGGPPEETQYF
TGTGCCAGCAGTTACGGGGGGCCACCGGAAGAGACCCAGTACTTC
>once|TRBV4-1|TRBJ1-2|-
CASSGLYGYTF
TGCGCCAGCAGCGGTCTCTATGGCTACACCTTC
>few|TRBV10-3|TRBJ2-5|-
CAISDPRSSETLQETQYF
TGTGCCATCAGTGATCCCCGATCTAGCGAAACCCTACAAGAGACCCAGTACTTC
>-|TRBV7-2|TRBJ2-3|TRBD2
CASSLLLAGVDTQYF
TGTGCCAGCAGCTTACTCTTAGCGGGGGTTGATACGCAGTATTTT
>many|TRBV9|TRBJ2-5|-
CASSVDPGGEQYF
TGTGCCAGCAGCGTAGATCCAGGCGGGGAGCAGTACTTC
>-|TRBV11-2|TRBJ2-1|-
CASSLIGSPSEQFF
TGTGCCAGCAGCTTAATCGGGAGCCCCTCTGAGCAGTTCTTC